This T cell receptor (beta chain) stems from a study of T cell responses to AZD1222 COVID-19 vaccine. On this clone itself: What it binds is not known.

The data were produced by immunoSEQ multiplex PCR, yet TCRdb's version contains in-frame clones alone and is incomplete. Among about 120,000 clones, around 90% were seen once, and the ten largest hold around 2.5%. The CDR3 runs 14 residues. CDR1 and CDR2 (germline): LGHDT, YNNKEL (reference sequence). Losses at the gene ends were 7 bases for V and 4 bases for J; bases not matched to a gene: 4. Findings and limits, study-wide: The study identified only six AZD1222 recipients as seropositive at baseline.

Sequencing used peripheral blood, obtained 28 days after the second AZD1222 dose. The rearrangement links TRBV3-1 (or the pseudogene TRBV3-2) to TRBJ1-2; the match to TRBD1 covers 12 bases. This receptor was identified in an adult who received the AZD1222 COVID-19 vaccine. This CDR3 is CASNPGQGAYGYTF. Written as DNA, the CDR3 is TGTGCCAGCAATCCGGGACAGGGGGCCTATGGCTACACCTTC.